The 2 T cell receptor beta chains presented below share a single source sample, sequenced in a study of cytomegalovirus exposure and HLA in healthy donors. Researchers ran the PCR with 60 Vbeta and 13 Jbeta primers. Assay: immunoSEQ multiplex PCR; the TCRdb copy retains only in-frame clones and omits some. The data show 100,000 or so clones, around 75% seen once. The specimen sequenced was PBMCs. Every receptor here comes from a man aged 30 to 45 in good health and CMV-seropositive.

The sample holds a few counts of this clone. This chain joins TRBV30 and TRBJ1-2; D is uncertain. The CDR3 loop spans 12 amino acids. Between the trimmed V and J ends, which lost 3 bases and 7 bases, there was a span of 12 bases. Germline CDR1 GTSNPN, CDR2 SVGIG (reference sequence). The CDR3 DNA reads as TGTGCCTGGAGAACGAGGGTGCCTGGCTACACCTTC. Translating it yields CAWRTRVPGYTF.

In this sample, this clone turned up once. The V and J genes are TRBV10-1 and TRBJ2-1; 8 nucleotides line up with TRBD1. Trimming removed 3 bases from V and 1 base from J; junction bases left unmatched: 5. The CDR3 covers 16 residues. The germline gives CDR1 WNHNN, CDR2 SYGVQD (reference sequence). The CDR3 reads CASSDGQGGSYNEQFF. The DNA for the CDR3 is TGCGCCAGCAGTGATGGACAGGGCGGTTCCTACAATGAGCAGTTCTTC.